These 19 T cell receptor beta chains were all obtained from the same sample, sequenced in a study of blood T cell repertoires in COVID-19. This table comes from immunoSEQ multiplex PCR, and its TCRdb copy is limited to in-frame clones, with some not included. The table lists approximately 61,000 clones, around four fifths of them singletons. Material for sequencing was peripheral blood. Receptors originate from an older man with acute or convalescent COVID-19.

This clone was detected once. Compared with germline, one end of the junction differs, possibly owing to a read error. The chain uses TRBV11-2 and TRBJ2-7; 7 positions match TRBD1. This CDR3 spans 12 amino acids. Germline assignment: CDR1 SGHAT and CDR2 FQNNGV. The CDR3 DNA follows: TGTGCCAACAGCCAACAGGGGTACGAGCAGTACTTC. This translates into CANSQQGYEQYF.

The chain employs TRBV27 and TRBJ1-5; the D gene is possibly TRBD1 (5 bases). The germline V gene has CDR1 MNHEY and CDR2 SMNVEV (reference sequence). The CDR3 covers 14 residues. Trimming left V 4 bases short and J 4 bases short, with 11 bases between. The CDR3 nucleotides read TGTGCCAGCAGTTCCGGACAAGAAAATCAGCCCCAGCATTTT. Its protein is CASSSGQENQPQHF.

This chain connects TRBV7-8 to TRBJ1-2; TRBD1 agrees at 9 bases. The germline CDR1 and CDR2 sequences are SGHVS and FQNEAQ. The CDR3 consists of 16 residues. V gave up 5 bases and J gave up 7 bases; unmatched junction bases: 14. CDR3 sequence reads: CASSQGQGIISGGYTF. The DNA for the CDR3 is TGTGCCAGCAGCCAGGGACAGGGAATCATTTCTGGTGGCTACACCTTC.

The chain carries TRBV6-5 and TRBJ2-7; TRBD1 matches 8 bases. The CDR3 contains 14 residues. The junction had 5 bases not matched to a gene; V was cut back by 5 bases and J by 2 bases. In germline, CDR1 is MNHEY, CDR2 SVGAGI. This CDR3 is CASSNGQGPYEQYF. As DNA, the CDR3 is TGTGCCAGCAGTAACGGACAGGGCCCCTACGAGCAGTACTTC.

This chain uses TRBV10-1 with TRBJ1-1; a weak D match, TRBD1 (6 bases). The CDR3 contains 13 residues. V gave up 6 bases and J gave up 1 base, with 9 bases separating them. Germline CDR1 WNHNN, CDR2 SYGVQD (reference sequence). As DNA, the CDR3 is TGCGCCAGCAGCCCGACAGGGAACACTGAAGCTTTCTTT. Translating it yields CASSPTGNTEAFF.

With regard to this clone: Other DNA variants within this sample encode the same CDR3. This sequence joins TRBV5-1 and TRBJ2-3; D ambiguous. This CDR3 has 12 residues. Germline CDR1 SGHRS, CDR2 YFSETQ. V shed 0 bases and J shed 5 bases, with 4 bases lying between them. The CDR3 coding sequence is TGCGCCAGCAGCTTGGCCGGAGATACGCAGTATTTT. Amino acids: CASSLAGDTQYF.

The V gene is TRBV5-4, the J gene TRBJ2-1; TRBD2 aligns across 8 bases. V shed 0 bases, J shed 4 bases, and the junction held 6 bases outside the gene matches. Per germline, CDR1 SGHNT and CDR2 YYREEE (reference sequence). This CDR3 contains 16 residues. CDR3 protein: CASSLGRGGYYNEQFF. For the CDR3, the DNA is TGTGCCAGCAGCTTGGGACGGGGGGGTTATTACAATGAGCAGTTCTTC.

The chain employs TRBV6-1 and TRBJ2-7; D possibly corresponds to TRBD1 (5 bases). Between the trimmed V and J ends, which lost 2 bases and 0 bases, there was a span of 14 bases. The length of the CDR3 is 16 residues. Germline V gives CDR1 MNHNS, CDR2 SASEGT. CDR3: CASSEPGFQLSYEQYF. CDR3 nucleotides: TGTGCCAGCAGTGAACCAGGGTTCCAACTCTCCTACGAGCAGTACTTC.

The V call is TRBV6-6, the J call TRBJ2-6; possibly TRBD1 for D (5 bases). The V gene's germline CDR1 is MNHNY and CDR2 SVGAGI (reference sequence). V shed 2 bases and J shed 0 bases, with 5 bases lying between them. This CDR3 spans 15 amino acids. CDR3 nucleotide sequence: TGTGCCAGCAGTTACGACAGCTCTGGGGCCAACGTCCTGACTTTC. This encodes CASSYDSSGANVLTF.

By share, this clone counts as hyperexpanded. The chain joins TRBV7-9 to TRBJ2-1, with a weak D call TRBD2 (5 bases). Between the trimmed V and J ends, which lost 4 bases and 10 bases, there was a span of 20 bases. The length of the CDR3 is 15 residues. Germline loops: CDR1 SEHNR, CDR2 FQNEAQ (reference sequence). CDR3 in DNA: TGTGCCAGCAGCTCCAGTACCGACGCGGGTAGAGAGCAGTTCTTC. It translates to CASSSSTDAGREQFF. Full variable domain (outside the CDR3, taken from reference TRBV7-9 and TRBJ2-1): DTGVSQNPRHKITKRGQNVTFRCDPISEHNRLYWYRQTLGQGPEFLTYFQNEAQLEKSRLLSDRFSAERPKGSFSTLEIQRTEQGDSAMYLCASSSSTDAGREQFFGPGTRLTVL.

The CDR3 is CSVVLGQGAYGYTF. In nucleotides, the CDR3 is TGCAGCGTTGTATTGGGACAGGGAGCCTATGGCTACACCTTC. The chain carries TRBV29-1 and TRBJ1-2; 9 bases agree with TRBD1. CDR1 and CDR2 from the germline V gene are SQVTM and ANQGSEA. Germline trimming cut 4 bases from V and 4 bases from J; bases unmatched to any gene: 7. This CDR3 has 14 residues. Supplemented by reference TRBV29-1 and TRBJ1-2, the full variable domain reads SAVISQKPSRDICQRGTSLTIQCQVDSQVTMMFWYRQQPGQSLTLIATANQGSEATYESGFVIDKFPISRPNLTFSTLTVSNMSPEDSSIYLCSVVLGQGAYGYTFGSGTRLTVV.

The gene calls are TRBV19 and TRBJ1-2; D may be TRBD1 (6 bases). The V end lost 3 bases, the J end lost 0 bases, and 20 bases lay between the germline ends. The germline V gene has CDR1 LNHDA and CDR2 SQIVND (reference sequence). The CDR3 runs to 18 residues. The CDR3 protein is CASSILTVRGATNYGYTF. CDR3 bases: TGTGCCAGTAGTATTTTGACCGTCAGGGGCGCGACTAACTATGGCTACACCTTC.

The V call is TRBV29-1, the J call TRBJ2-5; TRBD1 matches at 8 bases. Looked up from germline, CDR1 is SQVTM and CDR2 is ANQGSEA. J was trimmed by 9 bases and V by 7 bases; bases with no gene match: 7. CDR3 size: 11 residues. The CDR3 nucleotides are TGCAGCGGAAACAGGGGGGAGGCCCAGTACTTC. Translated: CSGNRGEAQYF.

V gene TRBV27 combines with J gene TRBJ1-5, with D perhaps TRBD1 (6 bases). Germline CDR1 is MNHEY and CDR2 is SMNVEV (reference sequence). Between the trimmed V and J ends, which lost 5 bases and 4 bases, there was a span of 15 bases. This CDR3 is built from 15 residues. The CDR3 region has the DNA TGTGCCAGCAGTCCCCTGGACAGAATTAATCAGCCCCAGCATTTT. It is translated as CASSPLDRINQPQHF.

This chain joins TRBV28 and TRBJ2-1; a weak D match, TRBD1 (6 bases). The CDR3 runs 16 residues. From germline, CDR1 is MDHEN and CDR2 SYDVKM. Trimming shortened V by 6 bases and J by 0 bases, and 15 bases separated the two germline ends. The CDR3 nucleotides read TGTGCCAGCAGGGATCACAGGGAGAGCTCCTACAATGAGCAGTTCTTC. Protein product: CASRDHRESSYNEQFF.

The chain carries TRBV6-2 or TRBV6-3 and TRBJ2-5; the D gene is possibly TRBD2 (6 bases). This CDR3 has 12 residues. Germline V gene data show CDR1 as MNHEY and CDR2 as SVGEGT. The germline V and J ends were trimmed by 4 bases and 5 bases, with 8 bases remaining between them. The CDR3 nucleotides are TGTGCCAGCAGTTTGGCGGGGGAGACCCAGTACTTC. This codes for CASSLAGETQYF.

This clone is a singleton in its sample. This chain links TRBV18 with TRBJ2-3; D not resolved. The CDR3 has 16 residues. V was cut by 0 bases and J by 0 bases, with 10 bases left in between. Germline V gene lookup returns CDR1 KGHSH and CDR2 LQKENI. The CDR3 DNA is TGTGCCAGCTCACCACCTAGCATCCTCAGCACAGATACGCAGTATTTT. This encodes CASSPPSILSTDTQYF.

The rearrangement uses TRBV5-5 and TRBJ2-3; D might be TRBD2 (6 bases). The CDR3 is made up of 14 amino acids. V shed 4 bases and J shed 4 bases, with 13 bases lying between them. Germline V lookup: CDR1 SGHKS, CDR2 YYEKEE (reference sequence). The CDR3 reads CASSPVAGSDTQYF. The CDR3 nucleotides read TGTGCCAGCAGCCCCGTGGCGGGGTCAGATACGCAGTATTTT.

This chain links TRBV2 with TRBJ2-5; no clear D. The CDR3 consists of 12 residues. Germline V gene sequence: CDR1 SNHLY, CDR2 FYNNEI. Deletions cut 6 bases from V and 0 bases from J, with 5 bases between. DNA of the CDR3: TGTGCCAGCAGCCTGTACCAAGAGACCCAGTACTTC. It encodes CASSLYQETQYF.